This TCR beta chain stems from a study of graft-versus-host responses after intestinal transplantation. Study background: After anti-thymocyte globulin induction, recipients took tacrolimus and steroids for two to three years.

The CDR3 runs 14 residues. After removal of 4 bases from V and 5 bases from J, the junction contained 9 bases not matched to a gene. In germline, CDR1 is SGHNT, CDR2 YYREEE (reference sequence). Method: immunoSEQ multiplex PCR; TCRdb's copy keeps in-frame clones and lacks some. Here the sample spans about 88,000 clones, 90% being singletons. On this clone itself: Antigen unknown.

Study conclusions and caveats: Graft-donor T cell macrochimerism in patients accompanied high graft-versus-host to host-versus-graft clonal ratios in allografts. GvH clones detected in recipient marrow included some appearing first in ileum or blood. Circulating GvH clones peaking coincided with falling HvG clones soon after transplant.

The receptor's source is a human donor who received an intestinal transplant. The source was unstimulated CD4+ T cells sorted from spleen or lymph node cells, collected before intestinal transplant. J is TRBJ2-7 and V is TRBV5-4; 7 nucleotides agree with TRBD2. Here the CDR3 DNA reads TGTGCCAGCAGCCCTGGGTGGGGGGGAGACGAGCAGTACTTC. Translation gives CASSPGWGGDEQYF.